The 25 T cell receptor beta chains below come from one sample, sequenced in a study of blood T cells in healthy people across ages. Through a sample-barcoded 5' primer and a J-beta primer mix, a second PCR was run for about 7 to 12 cycles. TCRdb re-analysed the 5' RACE reads in MiXCR, keeping a single row per CDR3 protein. This table has 1.6 million or so distinct CDR3 sequences, around 35% appearing once. The specimen sequenced was blood. Every receptor here comes from a woman in her twenties or thirties in good health.

This clonotype was observed a few times. This sequence joins TRBV7-9 and TRBJ1-2, with unresolved D. The CDR3 runs to 16 residues. Trimming left V 1 base short and J 4 bases short, with 16 bases between. The V gene's germline CDR1 is SEHNR and CDR2 FQNEAQ (reference sequence). CDR3 amino acids: CASSLGGGFEFYGYTF. The CDR3 nucleotides are TGTGCCAGCAGCTTAGGAGGCGGGTTCGAGTTCTATGGCTACACCTTC. Drawing the rest from reference TRBV7-9 and TRBJ1-2, the complete variable domain is DTGVSQNPRHKITKRGQNVTFRCDPISEHNRLYWYRQTLGQGPEFLTYFQNEAQLEKSRLLSDRFSAERPKGSFSTLEIQRTEQGDSAMYLCASSLGGGFEFYGYTFGSGTRLTVV.

The rearrangement joins TRBV28 to TRBJ2-4; a possible D gene is TRBD2 (5 bases). Looked up from germline, CDR1 is MDHEN and CDR2 is SYDVKM. CDR3 length equals 14 residues. V lost 7 bases to trimming and J lost 0 bases, with 10 bases between them. The CDR3, as DNA: TGTGCCAGCATGGAGGACTTAGCCAAAAACATTCAGTACTTC. It encodes CASMEDLAKNIQYF.

The V gene is TRBV3-1, the J gene TRBJ2-1; the D gene could be TRBD1 or TRBD2 (5 bases each). The closer fit of TRBJ2-7 to the DNA end suggests the J call may be wrong. CDR3 size: 15 residues. Germline lookup yields CDR1 LGHDT and CDR2 YNNKEL (reference sequence). In DNA form, the CDR3 reads TGTGCCAGCAGCCAAGCCGGGGCGCCCTACAATGAGCAGTACTTC. This gives the protein CASSQAGAPYNEQYF.

The chain combines TRBV29-1 with TRBJ2-7; D may correspond to TRBD1 or TRBD2 (5 bases each). CDR1 is SQVTM, CDR2 ANQGSEA, per germline. This CDR3 comprises 16 residues. Trimming cost V 0 bases and J 3 bases, with 18 bases left between them. CDR3 residues: CSVEDGAAGLGYEQYF. CDR3 DNA: TGCAGCGTTGAAGACGGGGCAGCTGGCCTAGGCTACGAGCAGTACTTC.

J is TRBJ2-4 and V is TRBV28, with TRBD1 matching over 7 bases. In germline, CDR1 is MDHEN, CDR2 SYDVKM. J lost 9 bases, V lost 5 bases, and 7 bases had no gene match. CDR3 length equals 13 residues. CDR3 protein: CASSLPGTAIQYF. The CDR3 bases are TGTGCCAGCAGTCTACCCGGGACAGCCATTCAGTACTTC. The entire variable domain, with the rest obtained from reference TRBV28 and TRBJ2-4, is as follows: DVKVTQSSRYLVKRTGEKVFLECVQDMDHENMFWYRQDPGLGLRLIYFSYDVKMKEKGDIPEGYSVSREKKERFSLILESASTNQTSMYLCASSLPGTAIQYFGAGTRLSVL.

The chain couples TRBV7-9 to TRBJ2-3; no clear D gene. Germline V gives CDR1 SEHNR, CDR2 FQNEAQ (reference sequence). The germline V and J ends were trimmed by 1 base and 4 bases, with 18 bases remaining between them. The CDR3 is made up of 17 amino acids. CDR3 loop: CASSLDWHSQTPDTQYF. The CDR3 DNA follows: TGTGCCAGCAGCTTAGACTGGCACAGCCAGACTCCAGATACGCAGTATTTT.

This clonotype showed up just a few times. The chain uses TRBV27 and TRBJ2-2; weak D call: TRBD2 (5 bases). Germline lookup yields CDR1 MNHEY and CDR2 SMNVEV (reference sequence). V was cut by 4 bases and J by 5 bases, with 11 bases left in between. The CDR3 totals 14 residues. For the CDR3, the DNA is TGTGCCAGCAGTTCCCCGGGGAAGACCGGGGAGCTGTTTTTT. Amino acid sequence: CASSSPGKTGELFF.

As for this clonotype: Sequence at one end of the junction differs from germline and may be a read error. The V gene is TRBV20-1, the J gene TRBJ2-5, with D uncertain. The germline V gene encodes CDR1 DFQATT and CDR2 SNEGSKA (reference sequence). This CDR3 spans 13 amino acids. CDR3: CSVRDALVETQYF. CDR3 nucleotide sequence: TGCAGTGTTAGAGACGCTTTGGTAGAGACCCAGTACTTC.

To note about this clonotype: This sequence may be a read error, since a much larger clone differs from it by one base. The V and J genes are TRBV4-1 and TRBJ2-7, with D perhaps matching TRBD1 or TRBD2 (5 bases each). CDR1 is MGHRA, CDR2 YSYEKL, per germline. V shed 4 bases and J shed 4 bases, with 11 bases lying between them. There are 13 residues in the CDR3. The CDR3 nucleotides read TGCGCCAGCAGCCGAGCGAGGGGATACGAGCAGTACTTC. This sequence encodes CASSRARGYEQYF.

The genes are TRBV9 and TRBJ2-5; 8 bases are shared with TRBD1. Per the germline V gene, CDR1 is SGDLS and CDR2 is YYNGEE. The CDR3 length is 15 residues. J lost 5 bases, V lost 0 bases, and 6 bases had no gene match. The CDR3 is CASSVGNRGTETQYF. DNA for the CDR3: TGTGCCAGCAGCGTAGGTAACAGGGGGACGGAGACCCAGTACTTC.

This clonotype turned up a few times. V and J are TRBV2 and TRBJ2-5, with 10 bases fitting TRBD2. V was pared by 7 bases and J by 2 bases, with 7 bases of the junction left unmatched. The germline V gene has CDR1 SNHLY and CDR2 FYNNEI. CDR3 length equals 15 residues. CDR3 sequence (DNA): TGTGCCAGCACGCAGGCTAGCGGGAGACAAGAGACCCAGTACTTC. Protein: CASTQASGRQETQYF. Drawing the rest from reference TRBV2 and TRBJ2-5, the complete variable domain is EPEVTQTPSHQVTQMGQEVILRCVPISNHLYFYWYRQILGQKVEFLVSFYNNEISEKSEIFDDQFSVERPDGSNFTLKIRSTKLEDSAMYFCASTQASGRQETQYFGPGTRLLVL.

For this clonotype: At one end, the junction sequence differs from germline, possibly due to a read error. The chain employs TRBV24-1 and TRBJ2-1; 7 positions agree with TRBD1. CDR1 and CDR2 (germline): KGHDR, SFDVKD. The CDR3 has 14 residues. CDR3 bases: TGTGTCACCAGTGATGAGACAGGGTATAATGAGCAGTTCTTC. Translating it yields CVTSDETGYNEQFF.

The chain uses TRBV20-1 and TRBJ1-6, with D maybe TRBD1 (5 bases). Trimming removed 0 bases at V and 10 bases at J, with 16 bases between. The CDR3 covers 15 residues. Germline CDR1 is DFQATT and CDR2 is SNEGSKA (reference sequence). As DNA, the CDR3 is TGCAGTGCTAGAGATTACAGCAGGGCAGACTCACCCCTCCACTTT. Protein product: CSARDYSRADSPLHF.

The chain joins TRBV28 to TRBJ2-5; no clear D. Germline loops: CDR1 MDHEN, CDR2 SYDVKM. The CDR3 is 14 amino acids. V lost 6 bases, J lost 3 bases, and 14 bases lay in between. CDR3 loop: CASRLGTDEETQYF. CDR3 in DNA: TGTGCCAGCAGGCTCGGAACAGACGAAGAGACCCAGTACTTC.

This chain joins TRBV27 and TRBJ2-5; 13 bases match TRBD2. V shed 2 bases and J 5 bases; nucleotides not matched to a gene: 8. CDR3 size: 17 residues. The germline V gene encodes CDR1 MNHEY and CDR2 SMNVEV (reference sequence). CDR3 in DNA: TGTGCCAGCAGTTTAACTAGCGGGAGGGTGGTGTTGGAGACCCAGTACTTC. This codes for CASSLTSGRVVLETQYF.

The gene calls are TRBV20-1 and TRBJ2-7, with D hard to call. Deletions cut 6 bases from V and 3 bases from J, with 18 bases between. CDR3 length equals 14 residues. Germline CDR1 and CDR2: DFQATT and SNEGSKA (reference sequence). The CDR3 nucleotides read TGCAGTGCCCGCCGGGCCCTAAATTACTACGAGCAGTACTTC. It codes for CSARRALNYYEQYF.

As concerns this clonotype: This may come from a read error, since a much larger clone is one base off. The chain recombines TRBV13 with TRBJ2-7; D gene unclear. The germline V gene has CDR1 PRHDT and CDR2 FYEKMQ (reference sequence). This CDR3 comprises 13 residues. The CDR3 protein is CANSLGKGYEQYF. DNA of the CDR3: TGTGCCAACAGCTTAGGCAAGGGATACGAGCAGTACTTC.

In this sample, this clonotype turned up once. The V gene is TRBV20-1, the J gene TRBJ2-1; 11 nucleotides align to TRBD2. The CDR3 has 15 amino acids. Germline values: CDR1 DFQATT, CDR2 SNEGSKA (reference sequence). Unmatched junction bases numbered 11, after V lost 1 base and J lost 12 bases. DNA for the CDR3: TGCAGTGCTAGAGGGACTAGCGGGTCGCCCCATGTGCAGTTCTTC. It encodes CSARGTSGSPHVQFF.

This clonotype was observed a few times. This chain connects TRBV28 to TRBJ1-6, with TRBD1 as a possible D gene (5 bases). V lost 6 bases and J 10 bases, leaving 16 bases between the germline ends. The germline V gene has CDR1 MDHEN and CDR2 SYDVKM. The CDR3 has 14 amino acids. The CDR3 nucleotides read TGTGCCAGCAGACCCGCGGGACTTGGGTCACCCCTCCACTTT. Its translation is CASRPAGLGSPLHF.

Ten or more counts support this clonotype. The V gene is TRBV29-1, the J gene TRBJ2-1; unclear D gene. The CDR3 length is 14 residues. V lost 3 bases and J 5 bases, leaving 14 bases between the germline ends. Germline V gene data show CDR1 as SQVTM and CDR2 as ANQGSEA. The CDR3, as DNA: TGCAGCGTTGACGTCGGGCCTGCGAACAATGAGCAGTTCTTC. Translating gives CSVDVGPANNEQFF.

The gene calls are TRBV28 and TRBJ1-6, with a possible D match to TRBD1 (6 bases). Germline loops: CDR1 MDHEN, CDR2 SYDVKM. V dropped 6 bases and J dropped 9 bases, with 18 bases sitting between them. The CDR3 is 15 residues long. The CDR3 bases are TGTGCCAGCAGCCCACAGGGTGCAAGGATTTCACCCCTCCACTTT. Amino acid sequence: CASSPQGARISPLHF.

The V call is TRBV28, the J call TRBJ2-7, with D perhaps TRBD2 (5 bases). The CDR3 loop spans 15 amino acids. The germline gives CDR1 MDHEN, CDR2 SYDVKM. Trimming left V 1 base short and J 3 bases short, with 13 bases between. The CDR3: CASSLFGDSDYEQYF. CDR3 nucleotides: TGTGCCAGCAGTTTATTCGGGGATTCCGACTACGAGCAGTACTTC.

This clonotype was seen a few times. The chain recombines TRBV5-1 with TRBJ2-7; 8 nucleotides match TRBD1. The trim removed 6 bases at V and 4 bases at J, leaving 12 bases unmatched. CDR3 length: 15 residues. CDR1 and CDR2 (germline): SGHRS, YFSETQ. The CDR3 spells CASIRTETGAYEQYF. The CDR3, as DNA: TGCGCCAGCATCCGGACAGAGACAGGGGCTTACGAGCAGTACTTC. The full variable domain, in which reference TRBV5-1 and TRBJ2-7 provide the parts outside the CDR3, is KAGVTQTPRYLIKTRGQQVTLSCSPISGHRSVSWYQQTPGQGLQFLFEYFSETQRNKGNFPGRFSGRQFSNSRSEMNVSTLELGDSALYLCASIRTETGAYEQYFGPGTRLTVT.

This clonotype was seen at least ten times. J is TRBJ2-1 and V is TRBV28; D call uncertain. The V gene lost 5 bases and the J gene lost 1 base, with 30 bases spanning the gap. Germline V gene lookup returns CDR1 MDHEN and CDR2 SYDVKM. There are 21 residues in the CDR3. The CDR3 sequence is CASSPLLSLAESYGSYNEQFF. CDR3 coding DNA: TGTGCCAGCAGTCCCCTACTCTCGCTGGCTGAGTCTTACGGGTCCTACAATGAGCAGTTCTTC.

To note about this clonotype: A junction boundary mismatches the germline segment, possibly from a read error. The V gene is TRBV7-2, the J gene TRBJ2-5; D uncertain. This CDR3 has 13 amino acids. The germline V gene has CDR1 SGHTA and CDR2 FQGNSA. The CDR3 DNA is TGTGCCAGCTGCTTAGGGATAGGGGAGACCCAGTACTTC. Encoded protein: CASCLGIGETQYF. Drawing the rest from reference TRBV7-2 and TRBJ2-5, the complete variable domain is GAGVSQSPSNKVTEKGKDVELRCDPISGHTALYWYRQSLGQGLEFLIYFQGNSAPDKSGLPSDRFSAERTGGSVSTLTIQRTQQEDSAVYLCASCLGIGETQYFGPGTRLLVL.